These 2 T cell receptor beta chains were sequenced from one sample in a study of cytomegalovirus exposure and HLA in healthy donors. This PCR relied on a set of 60 Vbeta primers and 13 Jbeta primers. TCRdb's table, derived via immunoSEQ multiplex PCR, lists solely in-frame clones and lacks some. The top ten hold approximately 6.3% of the sample, which has 200,000 or so clones, over 80% seen once. The sequenced sample was PBMCs. The receptor source for this set is a man aged 40-49 years in good health and CMV-seropositive.

The V gene is TRBV7-2, the J gene TRBJ1-5, with 8 bases aligning to TRBD1. V lost 4 bases to trimming and J lost 11 bases; unmatched junction nucleotides: 10. In germline, CDR1 is SGHTA, CDR2 FQGNSA. This CDR3 region has 14 residues. In DNA, the CDR3 is TGTGCCAGCAGCTCCGGACAGGGTAAGGAAGCCCAGCATTTT. Translation: CASSSGQGKEAQHF.

This chain connects TRBV19 to TRBJ1-1; perhaps TRBD1 as D (6 bases). V was shortened by 4 bases and J by 5 bases, with 11 bases between the two germline ends. Per germline, CDR1 LNHDA and CDR2 SQIVND (reference sequence). The CDR3 spans 13 residues. The CDR3 region is CASSTTGKTEAFF. The CDR3 DNA sequence: TGTGCCAGTAGTACCACAGGGAAAACTGAAGCTTTCTTT.